This TCR beta chain was obtained from a study of metastatic and nonmetastatic thyroid tumors. Thyroid surgery was preceded by no treatment in any patient. This clone was seen many times. The germline V and J ends were trimmed by 4 bases and 0 bases, with 7 bases remaining between them. The CDR3 has 14 residues. The V gene's germline CDR1 is LGHDT and CDR2 YNNKEL (reference sequence). TCRdb redid the clone calls on the PCR reads using MiXCR. The data contain 25,000 to 35,000 clones, approximately 25% of them singletons. The chain couples TRBV3-1 to TRBJ2-4; D may be TRBD2 (6 bases). The source material was blood. This sequence was found in a female donor with papillary thyroid cancer or a benign thyroid nodule (not recorded which). Some clones in this sample may be carry-over from other donors' samples. CDR3 sequence reads: CASSLSGAKNIQYF. The CDR3 region has the DNA TGTGCCAGCAGCCTTAGCGGAGCCAAAAACATTCAGTACTTC.